A selection of T cell receptor beta chains follows, all from one sample in a study of blood T cells in healthy people across ages. MiXCR was run by TCRdb on the 5' RACE reads, yielding one entry per CDR3 protein. The sample has about 1.6 million distinct CDR3 sequences, roughly 32% seen once; the top ten hold around 11%. The specimen sequenced was blood. These receptors were obtained from a woman aged 25 to 39 in good health. Both conserved end residues are part of each CDR3. Fields, in order: J gene, clone size, V gene, D gene, CDR3 protein, CDR3 DNA. D genes are given only for firm matches. Rows may omit the clone size; those that give it use once, few, many or a size class.

TRBJ1-2 | - | TRBV15 | - | CATMSFKGNGYTF | TGTGCCACCATGTCATTTAAGGGAAACGGCTACACCTTC
TRBJ2-5 | once | TRBV5-6 | - | CASSLSGTLFQETQYF | TGTGCCAGCAGTTTGTCCGGGACACTCTTCCAAGAGACCCAGTACTTC
TRBJ1-1 | - | TRBV3-1 | - | CASSQAERVAFF | TGTGCCAGCAGCCAAGCTGAGCGCGTAGCTTTCTTT
TRBJ2-3 | - | TRBV5-1 | - | CASSSQTPLTDTQYF | TGCGCCAGCAGCTCCCAGACTCCCCTCACAGATACGCAGTATTTT
TRBJ2-2 | - | TRBV13 | - | CASSLGRPTGELFF | TGTGCCAGCAGCTTAGGACGGCCCACCGGGGAGCTGTTTTTT
TRBJ2-6 | - | TRBV19 | TRBD1 | CASSMLGQHFSGANVLTF | TGTGCCAGTAGTATGTTGGGACAGCATTTCTCTGGGGCCAACGTCCTGACTTTC
TRBJ2-3 | - | TRBV20-1 | - | CSAPGKIGTDTQYF | TGCAGTGCCCCCGGGAAGATCGGCACAGATACGCAGTATTTT
TRBJ2-1 | - | TRBV27 | - | CASSASQGHSYNEQFF | TGTGCCAGCAGTGCCTCTCAGGGGCACTCCTACAATGAGCAGTTCTTC
TRBJ1-1 | - | TRBV29-1 | - | CSVEGGQMNTEAFF | TGCAGCGTTGAGGGAGGACAGATGAACACTGAAGCTTTCTTT
TRBJ2-7 | - | TRBV6-2/TRBV6-3 | TRBD2 | CASRGRLALRGEQYF | TGTGCCAGCAGGGGCAGACTAGCTCTCCGGGGGGAGCAGTACTTC
TRBJ2-1 | few | TRBV13 | TRBD2 | CASSPYMSGTNEQFF | TGTGCCAGCAGCCCGTATATGAGCGGGACTAACGAGCAGTTCTTC
TRBJ1-5 | - | TRBV12-3/TRBV12-4 | - | CASSTDSLSNQPQHF | TGTGCCAGCAGCACCGACAGTCTAAGCAATCAGCCCCAGCATTTT
TRBJ2-7 | few | TRBV20-1 | - | CSAKEGRHEQYF | TGCAGTGCAAAAGAGGGGCGGCACGAGCAGTACTTC
TRBJ2-7 | few | TRBV7-2 | TRBD2 | CASSMGLYYEQYF | TGTGCCAGCAGCATGGGACTATACTACGAGCAGTACTTC
TRBJ2-7 | few | TRBV7-9 | TRBD1 | CASGDRAYKQYF | TGTGCCAGCGGGGACAGGGCCTACAAGCAGTACTTC
TRBJ1-2 | - | TRBV29-1 | - | CSDLQGNGYTF | TGCAGCGACTTGCAGGGGAATGGCTACACCTTC
TRBJ1-1 | - | TRBV7-9 | TRBD1 | CASSFRGQGNTEAFF | TGTGCCAGCAGCTTCCGGGGACAGGGGAACACTGAAGCTTTCTTT
TRBJ2-7 | many | TRBV15 | - | CATSPRTGAGEQYF | TGTGCCACCAGCCCCAGAACAGGAGCGGGTGAGCAGTACTTC
TRBJ1-1 | few | TRBV6-6 | - | CASSYSLKMNTEAFF | TGTGCCAGCAGTTACTCGCTGAAGATGAACACTGAAGCTTTCTTT
TRBJ2-1 | few | TRBV11-2 | - | CASSLDGIPKANEQFF | TGTGCCAGCAGCTTAGATGGAATACCAAAGGCCAATGAGCAGTTCTTC
TRBJ2-3 | few | TRBV29-1 | - | CSVGVGDTQYF | TGCAGCGTCGGGGTGGGTGATACGCAGTATTTT
TRBJ2-3 | - | TRBV7-8 | - | CANSQEPLPSSYGDTQYF | TGTGCCAACAGCCAGGAGCCCCTCCCCTCTAGCTATGGAGATACGCAGTATTTT
TRBJ1-2 | many | TRBV29-1 | - | CSVVLDTPYYGYTF | TGCAGCGTGGTATTGGACACTCCTTACTATGGCTACACCTTC
TRBJ2-7 | many | TRBV18 | - | CASSPADGYEQYF | TGTGCCAGCTCACCTGCGGACGGCTACGAGCAGTACTTC
TRBJ1-2 | - | TRBV7-2 | - | CASSLGFDRAYGYTF | TGTGCCAGCAGCTTAGGATTCGACAGAGCCTATGGCTACACCTTC
TRBJ1-1 | - | TRBV3-1 | - | CASNPHAQAEAFF | TGTGCCAGCAACCCCCACGCCCAAGCTGAAGCTTTCTTT
TRBJ1-1 | - | TRBV5-1 | - | CTSSLETGTEAFF | TGCACCAGCAGCTTGGAGACGGGCACTGAAGCTTTCTTT
TRBJ1-5 | - | TRBV6-5 | - | CVSSYSRNNQPQHF | TGTGTCAGCAGTTACTCCCGGAACAATCAGCCCCAGCATTTT
TRBJ2-7 | few | TRBV28 | TRBD1 | CASMAQGWAYEQYF | TGTGCCAGCATGGCACAGGGGTGGGCCTACGAGCAGTACTTC
TRBJ2-3 | - | TRBV6-1 | - | CASGRGYGTDTQYF | TGTGCCAGCGGAAGGGGCTATGGGACAGATACGCAGTATTTT
TRBJ2-3 | few | TRBV28 | - | CASSLGKNTDTQYF | TGTGCCAGCAGTTTGGGGAAGAACACAGATACGCAGTATTTT
TRBJ2-7 | few | TRBV3-1 | - | CASSQGDLPDEQYF | TGTGCCAGCAGCCAAGGGGACCTACCGGACGAGCAGTACTTC
TRBJ2-1 | once | TRBV6-6 | - | CASSYSIPYNEQFF | TGTGCCAGCAGTTACTCGATCCCCTACAATGAGCAGTTCTTC
TRBJ1-1 | - | TRBV4-1 | - | CASSKSTARMNTEAFF | TGCGCCAGCAGTAAGTCTACCGCACGCATGAACACTGAAGCTTTCTTT
TRBJ2-3 | few | TRBV2 | TRBD2 | CASNSGTADTQYF | TGTGCCAGCAATAGCGGGACCGCGGATACGCAGTATTTT
TRBJ2-3 | - | TRBV9 | - | CASSVGGGEDTDTQYF | TGTGCCAGCAGCGTAGGGGGTGGGGAGGACACAGATACGCAGTATTTT
TRBJ2-2 | - | TRBV13 | TRBD1 | CASSTGQGRTGELFF | TGTGCCAGCAGCACGGGACAGGGTCGAACCGGGGAGCTGTTTTTT
TRBJ2-1 | - | TRBV20-1 | TRBD2 | CSARDLVGGPTYNEQFF | TGCAGTGCTAGAGATCTGGTGGGAGGGCCAACCTACAATGAGCAGTTCTTC